Presented here are 3 T cell receptor beta chains from one specimen sequenced in a study of CD4+ T cells in melanoma. The method was immunoSEQ multiplex PCR; TCRdb's version includes in-frame clones alone and lacks a portion of them. The table includes 110,000 to 150,000 clones, about nine tenths detected once. Receptor source: a human donor with melanoma.

The V call is TRBV27, the J call TRBJ2-7; TRBD1 agrees at 9 bases. Germline CDR1 reads MNHEY; CDR2 reads SMNVEV (reference sequence). The CDR3 length is 16 residues. V trimming: 6 bases; J trimming: 5 bases; junction bases outside the gene matches: 14. The CDR3 bases are TGTGCCAGCAGCCCAGGAATACGGGACAGGGCCCACGAGCAGTACTTC. The encoded protein is CASSPGIRDRAHEQYF.

The CDR3 sequence is CASSTTQETQYF. The CDR3 DNA reads TGTGCCAGCAGTACCACCCAAGAGACCCAGTACTTC. This chain uses TRBV11-2 with TRBJ2-5, with D unclear. The V gene lost 6 bases and the J gene lost 1 base, with 6 bases spanning the gap. Germline loops: CDR1 SGHAT, CDR2 FQNNGV. The CDR3 runs 12 residues.

The rearrangement uses TRBV5-1 and TRBJ1-1; the D is unclear. This CDR3 is 15 amino acids long. Between the trimmed V and J ends, which lost 0 bases and 1 base, there was a span of 10 bases. Germline assignment: CDR1 SGHRS and CDR2 YFSETQ. This CDR3 is CASSLGGSGNTEAFF. DNA of the CDR3: TGCGCCAGCAGCTTGGGAGGGTCGGGGAACACTGAAGCTTTCTTT.